This T cell receptor (beta chain) was sequenced during a study of human T cells and chemical hapten exposure. In the study overall: Upper back patch tests used 0.01% DPC, scored after 6 days. General observations from the study: Versus controls, expanded TCRs had significantly more large CDR3 similarity clusters.

Trimming removed 3 bases at V and 3 bases at J, with 8 bases between. The CDR3 is made up of 13 amino acids. This clonotype was picked up many times. No antigen is known for it. The time point: pre-sensitization, week 0. Treatment defined: therapeutic diphenylcyclopropenone sensitization with weekly scalp DPC. The template was total RNA from unfractionated whole blood. From the RACE reads, TCRdb called clonotypes with MiXCR, one entry per CDR3 protein. This table holds under 400,000 distinct CDR3 sequences, 4.5% to 5.5% found once. The chain uses TRBV12-3 or TRBV12-4 and TRBJ1-2; no firm D call. The material was whole blood, obtained in connection with sensitization to the hapten diphenylcyclopropenone (DPC). This TCR derives from a woman in her fifties or sixties with alopecia areata. Some clones in this sample may be carry-over from other donors' samples. CDR3 region: CASSFNWDYGYTF. CDR3 nucleotide sequence: TGTGCCAGCAGTTTCAACTGGGACTATGGCTACACCTTC.